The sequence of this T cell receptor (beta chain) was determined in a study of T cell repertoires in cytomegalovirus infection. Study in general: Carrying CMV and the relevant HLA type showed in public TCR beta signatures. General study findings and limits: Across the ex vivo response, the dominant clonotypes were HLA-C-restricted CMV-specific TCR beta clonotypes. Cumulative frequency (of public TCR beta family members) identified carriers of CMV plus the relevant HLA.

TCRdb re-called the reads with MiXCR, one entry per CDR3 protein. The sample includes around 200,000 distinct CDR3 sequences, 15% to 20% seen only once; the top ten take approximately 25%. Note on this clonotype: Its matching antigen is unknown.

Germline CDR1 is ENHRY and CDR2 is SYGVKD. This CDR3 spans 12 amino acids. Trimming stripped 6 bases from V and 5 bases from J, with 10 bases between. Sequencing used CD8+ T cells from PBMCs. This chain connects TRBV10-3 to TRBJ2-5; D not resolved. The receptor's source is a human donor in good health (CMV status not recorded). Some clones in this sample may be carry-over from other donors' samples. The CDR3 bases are TGTGCCATCAGGGACCCCAGGGAGACCCAGTACTTC. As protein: CAIRDPRETQYF.